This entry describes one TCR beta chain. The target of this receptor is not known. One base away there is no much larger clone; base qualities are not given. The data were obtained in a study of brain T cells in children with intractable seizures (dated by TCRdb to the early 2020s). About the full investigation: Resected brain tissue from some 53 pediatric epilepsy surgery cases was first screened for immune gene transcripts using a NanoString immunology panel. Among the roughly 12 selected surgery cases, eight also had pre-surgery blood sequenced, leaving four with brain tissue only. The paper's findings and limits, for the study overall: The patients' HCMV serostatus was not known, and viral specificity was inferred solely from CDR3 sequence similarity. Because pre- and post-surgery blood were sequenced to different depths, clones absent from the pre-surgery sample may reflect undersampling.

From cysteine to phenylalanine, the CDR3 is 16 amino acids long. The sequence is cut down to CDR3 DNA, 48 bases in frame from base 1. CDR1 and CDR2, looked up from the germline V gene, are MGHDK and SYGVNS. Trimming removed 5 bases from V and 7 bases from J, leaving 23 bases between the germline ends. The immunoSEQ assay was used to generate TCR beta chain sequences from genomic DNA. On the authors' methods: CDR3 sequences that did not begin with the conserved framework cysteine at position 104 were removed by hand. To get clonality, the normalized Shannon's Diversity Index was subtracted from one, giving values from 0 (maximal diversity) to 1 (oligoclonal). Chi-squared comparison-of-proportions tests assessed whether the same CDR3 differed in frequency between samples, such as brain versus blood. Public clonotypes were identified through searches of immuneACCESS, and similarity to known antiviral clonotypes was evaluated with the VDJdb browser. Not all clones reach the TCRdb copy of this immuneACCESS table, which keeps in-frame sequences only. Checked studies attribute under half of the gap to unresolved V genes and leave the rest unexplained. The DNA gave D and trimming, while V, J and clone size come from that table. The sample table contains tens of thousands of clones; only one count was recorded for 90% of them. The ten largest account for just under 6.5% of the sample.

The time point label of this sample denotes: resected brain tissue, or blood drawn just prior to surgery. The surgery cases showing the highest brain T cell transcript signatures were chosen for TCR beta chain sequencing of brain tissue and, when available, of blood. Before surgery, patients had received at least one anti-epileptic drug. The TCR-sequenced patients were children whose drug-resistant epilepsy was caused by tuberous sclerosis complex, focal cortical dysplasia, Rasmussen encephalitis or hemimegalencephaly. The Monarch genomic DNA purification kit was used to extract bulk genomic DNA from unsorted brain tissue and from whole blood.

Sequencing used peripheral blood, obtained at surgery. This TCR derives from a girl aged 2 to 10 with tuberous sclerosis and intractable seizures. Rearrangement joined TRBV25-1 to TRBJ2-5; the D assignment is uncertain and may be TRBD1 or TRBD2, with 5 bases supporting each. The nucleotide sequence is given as TGTGCCAGCAGTAGAGAGCGTGGGACCCCCACGGGGACCCAGTACTTC. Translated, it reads CASSRERGTPTGTQYF.